This TCR beta chain stems from a study of Graves' ophthalmopathy and Graves' hyperthyroidism. Transcripts of RNA were the source for amplifying TCR beta CDR3 regions. RT-PCR was first run with HTBI primers, then multiplex PCR in a second round. TCRdb ran MiXCR on the multiplex PCR reads and lists one entry per CDR3 protein. The repertoire has about 48,000 distinct CDR3 sequences, about 50% of them found once; the top ten carry 23%. Physicians reached a diagnosis by relying on clinical symptoms, serum thyroxine, TRAb, thyroid ultrasound and orbital computed tomography. CDR1 and CDR2 from the germline V gene are SGDLS and YYNGEE. The CDR3 spans 16 residues. With V trimmed by 0 bases and J by 7 bases, 8 bases remained unmatched. This clonotype came up a few times.

Sequencing input: peripheral blood. The origin of this receptor is an adult man with Graves' ophthalmopathy. The genes are TRBV9 and TRBJ2-2; 8 bases are shared with TRBD1. The CDR3 DNA follows: TGTGCCAGCAGCGTAGAGTCAGGGGGCGCCTTCGGGGAGCTGTTTTTT. As protein: CASSVESGGAFGELFF. The full variable domain, in which reference TRBV9 and TRBJ2-2 provide the parts outside the CDR3, is DSGVTQTPKHLITATGQRVTLRCSPRSGDLSVYWYQQSLDQGLQFLIQYYNGEERAKGNILERFSAQQFPDLHSELNLSSLELGDSALYFCASSVESGGAFGELFFGEGSRLTVL.